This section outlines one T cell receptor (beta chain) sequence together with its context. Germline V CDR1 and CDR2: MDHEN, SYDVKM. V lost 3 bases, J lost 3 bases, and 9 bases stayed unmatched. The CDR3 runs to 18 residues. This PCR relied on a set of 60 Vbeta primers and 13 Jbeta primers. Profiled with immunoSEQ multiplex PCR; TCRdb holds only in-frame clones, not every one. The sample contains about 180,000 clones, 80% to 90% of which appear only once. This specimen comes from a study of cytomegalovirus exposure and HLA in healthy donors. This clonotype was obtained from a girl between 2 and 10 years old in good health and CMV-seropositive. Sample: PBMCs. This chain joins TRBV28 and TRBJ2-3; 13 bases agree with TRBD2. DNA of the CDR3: TGTGCCAGCAGTTTCCCCATCTTACTAGCGGGAGGGACAGATACGCAGTATTTT. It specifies CASSFPILLAGGTDTQYF.